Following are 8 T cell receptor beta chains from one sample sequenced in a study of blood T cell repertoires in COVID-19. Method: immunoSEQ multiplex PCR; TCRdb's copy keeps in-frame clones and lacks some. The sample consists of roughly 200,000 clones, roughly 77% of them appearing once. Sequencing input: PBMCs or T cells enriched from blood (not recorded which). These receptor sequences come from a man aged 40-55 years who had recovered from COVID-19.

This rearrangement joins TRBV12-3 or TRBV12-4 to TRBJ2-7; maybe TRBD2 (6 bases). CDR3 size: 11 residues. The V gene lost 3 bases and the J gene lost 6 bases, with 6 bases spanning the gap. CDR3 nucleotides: TGTGCCAGCAGTTTCGGGGGCGAGCAGTACTTC. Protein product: CASSFGGEQYF.

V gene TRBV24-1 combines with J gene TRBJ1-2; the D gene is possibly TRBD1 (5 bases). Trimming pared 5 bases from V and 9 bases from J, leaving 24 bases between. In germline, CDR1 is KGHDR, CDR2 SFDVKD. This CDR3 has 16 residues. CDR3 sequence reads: CATSAHGGGSVRRYTF. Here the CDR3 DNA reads TGTGCCACCAGTGCCCATGGGGGGGGATCCGTTCGGCGCTACACCTTC.

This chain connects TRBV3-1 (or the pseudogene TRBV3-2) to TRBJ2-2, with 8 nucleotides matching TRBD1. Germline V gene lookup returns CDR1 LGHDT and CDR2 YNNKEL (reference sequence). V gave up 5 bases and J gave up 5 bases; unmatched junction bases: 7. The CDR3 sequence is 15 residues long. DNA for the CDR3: TGTGCCAGCAGCTCGAAAACAGGGGGGACCGGGGAGCTGTTTTTT. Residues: CASSSKTGGTGELFF.

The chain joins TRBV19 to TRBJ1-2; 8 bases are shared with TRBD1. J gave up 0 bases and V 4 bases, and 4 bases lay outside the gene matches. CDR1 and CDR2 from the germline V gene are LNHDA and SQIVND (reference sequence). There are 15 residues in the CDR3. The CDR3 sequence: CASSRTGSTNYGYTF. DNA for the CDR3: TGTGCCAGTAGTAGGACAGGGTCGACTAACTATGGCTACACCTTC.

CDR3 protein: CATRGDRGIDFF. DNA for the CDR3: TGTGCCACTAGAGGGGACAGGGGTATCGATTTCTTT. The gene calls are TRBV11-2 and TRBJ1-1; 10 nucleotides line up with TRBD1. The V gene's germline CDR1 is SGHAT and CDR2 FQNNGV. This CDR3 comprises 12 residues. V shed 10 bases and J 13 bases; nucleotides not matched to a gene: 12.

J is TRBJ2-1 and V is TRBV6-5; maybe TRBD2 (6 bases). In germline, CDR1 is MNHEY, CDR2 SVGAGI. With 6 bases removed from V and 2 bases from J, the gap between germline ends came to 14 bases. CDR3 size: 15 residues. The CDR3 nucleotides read TGTGCCAGCAGCCGGGACTTTAAGGCCTACAATGAGCAGTTCTTC. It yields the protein CASSRDFKAYNEQFF.

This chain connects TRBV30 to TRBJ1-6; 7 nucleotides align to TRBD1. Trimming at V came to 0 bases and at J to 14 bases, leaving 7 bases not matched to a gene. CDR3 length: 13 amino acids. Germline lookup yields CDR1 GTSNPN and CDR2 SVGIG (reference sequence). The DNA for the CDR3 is TGTGCCTGGAGTGTATTTGGGACAGACACCCTCCACTTT. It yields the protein CAWSVFGTDTLHF.

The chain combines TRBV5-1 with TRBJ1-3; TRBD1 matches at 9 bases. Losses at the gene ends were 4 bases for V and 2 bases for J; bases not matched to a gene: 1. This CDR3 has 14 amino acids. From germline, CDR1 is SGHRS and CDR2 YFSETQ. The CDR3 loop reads CASSRDRAGNTIYF. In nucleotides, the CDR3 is TGCGCCAGCAGCCGGGACAGGGCTGGAAACACCATATATTTT.